This T cell receptor (beta chain) was obtained from a study of pediatric ulcerative colitis. Regarding the study as a whole: No controls had the two rectal clonotypes shared by ulcerative colitis patients. Repertoires came from total lymphocyte DNA, not specific subsets.

As regards this clone: Its target is unknown.

The germline gives CDR1 SGHNT, CDR2 YENEEA. V shed 1 base and J 4 bases; nucleotides not matched to a gene: 6. The CDR3 covers 15 residues. Clones were sequenced by immunoSEQ multiplex PCR, and TCRdb holds only the in-frame ones, with some missing. Of roughly 64,000 clones listed, about 86% are singletons. V and J are TRBV11-3 and TRBJ1-1; 7 bases are shared with TRBD1. This receptor was identified in a boy between 10 and 17 years old with severe ulcerative colitis. Material for sequencing was blood. The chain's CDR3 is CASSLGQGPTTEAFF. CDR3 bases: TGTGCCAGCAGCTTAGGACAGGGTCCGACCACTGAAGCTTTCTTT.